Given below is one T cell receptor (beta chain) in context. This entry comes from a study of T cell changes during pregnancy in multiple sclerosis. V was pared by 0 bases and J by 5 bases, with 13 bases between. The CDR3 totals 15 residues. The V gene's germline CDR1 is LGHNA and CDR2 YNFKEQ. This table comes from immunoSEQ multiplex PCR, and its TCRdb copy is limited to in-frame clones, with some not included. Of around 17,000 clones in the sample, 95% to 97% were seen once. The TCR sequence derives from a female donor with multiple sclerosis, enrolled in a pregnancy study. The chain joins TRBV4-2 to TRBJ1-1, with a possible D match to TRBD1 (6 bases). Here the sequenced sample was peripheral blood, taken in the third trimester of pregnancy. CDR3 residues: CASSQEGGARTEAFF. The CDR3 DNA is TGTGCCAGCAGCCAAGAGGGGGGGGCGAGGACTGAAGCTTTCTTT.